A selection of T cell receptor beta chains follows, all from one sample in a study of T cells in Graves' hyperthyroidism and ophthalmopathy. One entry per CDR3 protein, called by TCRdb with MiXCR from the multiplex PCR reads. The data contain 660,000 or so distinct CDR3 sequences, just under 45% of them singletons. Sequencing was performed on peripheral blood or thyroid tissue (not recorded which). These receptors all come from an adult man with Graves' disease, either hyperthyroidism or ophthalmopathy (not recorded which). Both conserved end residues are part of each CDR3. A D gene is named only where the DNA matches it firmly. Not every row has a clone size; where given, it reads once, few, many or a size class.

TRBV2	.	TRBJ1-2	.	TGTGCCAGCAGTGAACAGGGGAGTGGCTACACCTTC	CASSEQGSGYTF
TRBV2	.	TRBJ1-6	many	TGTGCCAGCTCTGTAGGCAATTCACCCCTCCACTTT	CASSVGNSPLHF
TRBV7-8	TRBD1	TRBJ2-7	many	TGTGCCAGCAGCTTAGCGGGGGACAGGGCGCACGAGCAGTACTTC	CASSLAGDRAHEQYF
TRBV25-1	.	TRBJ2-2	.	TGTGCCAGCGACGGACCGGATGCGAACACCGGGGAGCTGTTTTTT	CASDGPDANTGELFF
TRBV20-1	.	TRBJ1-1	.	TGCAGTGCAACGACAGTGAACACTGAAGCTTTCTTT	CSATTVNTEAFF
TRBV2	TRBD2	TRBJ2-5	few	TGTGCCAGCAGCTTGTGGGGGGAGGGCCAGAAGACCCAGTACTTC	CASSLWGEGQKTQYF
TRBV7-2	TRBD1	TRBJ2-5	.	TGTGCCAGCAGCGCCAGACCAGGGGGAGAGACCCAGTACTTC	CASSARPGGETQYF
TRBV9	TRBD1	TRBJ1-6	.	TGTGCCAGCAGATCCGGGACAGTCAATTCACCCCTCCACTTT	CASRSGTVNSPLHF
TRBV7-9	.	TRBJ1-1	few	TGTGCCAGCAGCTTAAACATGGCTCCGGAAGCTTTCTTT	CASSLNMAPEAFF
TRBV10-3	TRBD2	TRBJ2-6	many	TGTGCCGTTAATAGCGGGAAAAACTCTGGGGCCAACGTCCTGACTTTC	CAVNSGKNSGANVLTF
TRBV12-3/TRBV12-4	.	TRBJ2-2	.	TGTGCCGGGGGGGCCAGTGGCACCGGGGAGCTGTTTTTT	CAGGASGTGELFF
TRBV29-1	TRBD1	TRBJ1-4	.	TGCAGCGTTGTCCGGACAGGGGGACGGTATGAAAAACTGTTTTTT	CSVVRTGGRYEKLFF
TRBV12-3/TRBV12-4	.	TRBJ1-5	.	TGTGCCAGCAGTTACCGGGGGCCGGCTCAGCCCCAGCATTTT	CASSYRGPAQPQHF
TRBV15	.	TRBJ1-4	.	TGTGCCACCAGCAGAGACCCTGAGCAGGGTGTTAATGAAAAACTGTTTTTT	CATSRDPEQGVNEKLFF
TRBV28	.	TRBJ1-4	.	TGTGCCAGCAGTTTGAATGGCAATGAAAAACTGTTTTTT	CASSLNGNEKLFF
TRBV25-1	TRBD2	TRBJ2-7	many	TGTGCCAGCAGTCCCTCCAGCGGGAGAGTGTACGAGCAGTACTTC	CASSPSSGRVYEQYF
TRBV7-9	.	TRBJ1-6	.	TGTGCCAGCAGCTTAGGTGTAGGGAAGGATCATTCACCCCTCCACTTT	CASSLGVGKDHSPLHF
TRBV30	.	TRBJ1-3	.	TGTGCCTGGAGTCCAGGAGGCCCAAACACCATATATTTT	CAWSPGGPNTIYF
TRBV7-8	TRBD2	TRBJ2-5	.	TGTGCTAGAGATCTTAGCGGGTGGTACCAAGAGACCCAGTACTTC	CARDLSGWYQETQYF
TRBV3-1	.	TRBJ1-2	.	TGTGCCAGCAGCTCTAATGGAGCTGGCTACACCTTC	CASSSNGAGYTF
TRBV4-1	.	TRBJ1-4	.	TGCGCCAGCAGCCAAGAACCCGGTTTTGGAGAAAAACTGTTTTTT	CASSQEPGFGEKLFF
TRBV7-8	TRBD1	TRBJ2-5	.	TGTGCCAGCAGCTCACGCCGGACAGGGCTTAGCGAGACCCAGTACTTC	CASSSRRTGLSETQYF
TRBV7-9	TRBD1	TRBJ1-4	.	TGTGCCAGCAGACCGACAGGGGGCGGTGAAAAACTGTTTTTT	CASRPTGGGEKLFF
TRBV25-1	.	TRBJ1-5	few	TGTGCCAGCAGTGCCGGGACGGATCAGCCCCAGCATTTT	CASSAGTDQPQHF
TRBV7-9	.	TRBJ2-7	few	TGTGCCAGCAGCTTAACTTCGTCACACCCGACCTCGGGGTACGAGCAGTACTTC	CASSLTSSHPTSGYEQYF
TRBV11-1	.	TRBJ1-4	once	TGTGCCAGCAGCTTACCAGGCCGAATGAACGAAAAACTGTTTTTT	CASSLPGRMNEKLFF
TRBV9	.	TRBJ1-2	few	TGTGCCAGCAGCGTAGGACAGGTTAACTATGGCTACACCTTC	CASSVGQVNYGYTF
TRBV7-3	.	TRBJ2-7	few	TGTGCCAGCAGCCAATCGCTGGGCAGCTCCTACGAGCAGTACTTC	CASSQSLGSSYEQYF
TRBV7-2	TRBD2	TRBJ2-5	few	TGTGCCAGCAGCTTAGCGAGCGGGGGGGCATTGGAGACCCAGTACTTC	CASSLASGGALETQYF
TRBV11-2	TRBD1	TRBJ1-1	few	TGTGCCAGCAGCTTACAGTGGACAGGGGTGAACACTGAAGCTTTCTTT	CASSLQWTGVNTEAFF
TRBV2	.	TRBJ1-3	.	TGTGCCAGCAGTGGGACAGCGCCTCAAGTTGGCTACACCATATATTTT	CASSGTAPQVGYTIYF
TRBV25-1	.	TRBJ2-7	.	TGTGCCAGCAGCGTTGGAACAGGGAAATCCTACGAGCAGTACTTC	CASSVGTGKSYEQYF
TRBV10-3	.	TRBJ1-2	.	TGTGCCATCAGTGAGCCGGGAACGGGGGGCTACACCTTC	CAISEPGTGGYTF
TRBV10-3	.	TRBJ1-5	many	TGTGCCATCAGTGACGGGAATCAGCCCCAGCATTTT	CAISDGNQPQHF
TRBV5-1	.	TRBJ1-2	.	TGCGCCAGCAGCTTCGAAGGGGACCCGAGGTACACCTTC	CASSFEGDPRYTF
TRBV7-4	.	TRBJ1-5	.	TGTGCCAGCAGCCAAGATCTAACCAATCAGCCCCAGCACTTT	CASSQDLTNQPQHF
TRBV29-1	.	TRBJ1-4	.	TGCAGCGTTGGGGGGGGAGGTGAAAAACTGTTTTTT	CSVGGGGEKLFF
TRBV7-3	.	TRBJ1-6	many	TGTGCCAGCAGCTTGAGTTACAATTCACCCCTCCACTTT	CASSLSYNSPLHF
TRBV25-1	TRBD1	TRBJ1-3	.	TGTGCCAGCAGCGTGCTACCGGGACAGGAGTCTGGAAACACCATATATTTT	CASSVLPGQESGNTIYF
TRBV19	.	TRBJ1-1	.	TGTGCCAGTAGTATAGCGTCTGGGACTGAAGCTTTCTTT	CASSIASGTEAFF
TRBV19	.	TRBJ2-6	.	TGTGCCAGTAGTATCTTTGGGGCCAACGTCCTGACTTTC	CASSIFGANVLTF
TRBV7-3	.	TRBJ1-1	many	TGTGCCAGCAGCCAGTCTCTGGGCACTGAAGCTTTCTTT	CASSQSLGTEAFF
TRBV10-3	TRBD1	TRBJ1-3	many	TGTGCCATCAGCGCCACAGGGGGCTCTGGAAACACCATATATTTT	CAISATGGSGNTIYF
TRBV24-1	.	TRBJ1-1	.	TGTGCCACCAGTGATTTCAAAGGGGAGAACACTGAAGCTTTCTTT	CATSDFKGENTEAFF
TRBV29-1	TRBD1	TRBJ1-3	.	TGCAGCGTTGAAGAAGGGGGCAACACCATATATTTT	CSVEEGGNTIYF
TRBV29-1	.	TRBJ2-7	few	TGCAGCGTTGCAGGGTACGAGCAGTACTTC	CSVAGYEQYF
TRBV19	TRBD1	TRBJ1-6	.	TGTGCCAGTAGTATCCACAGGGGAGAATCACCCCTCCACTTT	CASSIHRGESPLHF
TRBV9	TRBD1	TRBJ1-2	many	TGTGCCAGCAGCGTCGGCCAACAGGGGGCAGAGGGCTACACCTTC	CASSVGQQGAEGYTF
TRBV7-3	.	TRBJ2-5	many	TGTGCCAGCAGCTTAGGGGCAGGAGAGACCCAGTACTTC	CASSLGAGETQYF
TRBV5-1	.	TRBJ2-3	.	TGTGCCAGCAGCACCCTCGGTACGACAGATACGCAGTATTTT	CASSTLGTTDTQYF
TRBV6-1	.	TRBJ1-6	many	TGTGCCAGCAGTGCCCGACTGGGGAATTCACCCCTCCACTTT	CASSARLGNSPLHF
TRBV10-3	.	TRBJ1-5	many	TGTGCCATCAGTGAGTTAGGGGGCAATCAGCCCCAGCATTTT	CAISELGGNQPQHF
TRBV6-5	.	TRBJ1-4	few	TGTGCCAGCAGTGAAGTCGGAGGTGAAAAACTGTTTTTT	CASSEVGGEKLFF
TRBV15	.	TRBJ1-6	few	TGTGCCACCAGCAGAGTGGGGAATTCACCCCTCCACTTT	CATSRVGNSPLHF
TRBV6-5	.	TRBJ2-7	.	TGTGCCAGCAAGTCGGGACACTCCGACTACGAGCAGTACTTC	CASKSGHSDYEQYF
TRBV25-1	.	TRBJ2-5	.	TGTGCCAGCAGTGATCCCGGGAGTGGCCAAGAGACCCAGTACTTC	CASSDPGSGQETQYF
TRBV24-1	.	TRBJ2-2	few	TGTGCCAGCAGTTATCGGACAGACCCGAACACCGGGGAGCTGTTTTTT	CASSYRTDPNTGELFF
TRBV7-9	TRBD1	TRBJ2-7	.	TGTGCCAGCAGCTTAATCGGGACAGACTACGAGCAGTACTTC	CASSLIGTDYEQYF